This T cell receptor (beta chain) was sequenced in a study of CD8+CD57+ T cells in acquired aplastic anemia. The TCR beta profiling, which covered VDJ combination and CDR3 sequence, was carried out using genomic DNA as the template. Each CDR3 protein is one row after TCRdb ran MiXCR on the reads. The sample comprises some 210,000 distinct CDR3 sequences, over 60% of which are singletons, and approximately 32% rests with the top ten. The germline V gene has CDR1 SGHVS and CDR2 FNYEAQ. CDR3 length: 13 residues. The germline V and J ends were trimmed by 3 bases and 7 bases, with 9 bases remaining between them.

The chain carries TRBV7-6 and TRBJ1-4; D remains ambiguous. Sequencing was done on a sample of sorted CD4+, CD8+, or CD8+CD57+ T cells (not recorded which) from PBMCs. This TCR was recovered from a human donor in good health. CDR3 sequence reads: CASSLGQVEKLFF. The DNA for the CDR3 is TGTGCCAGCAGCTTGGGTCAGGTTGAAAAACTGTTTTTT. The variable domain in full, completed from reference TRBV7-6 and TRBJ1-4, reads GAGVSQSPRYKVTKRGQDVALRCDPISGHVSLYWYRQALGQGPEFLTYFNYEAQQDKSGLPNDRFSAERPEGSISTLTIQRTEQRDSAMYRCASSLGQVEKLFFGSGTQLSVL.